These T cell receptor beta chains were read from a single sample in a study of cytomegalovirus exposure and HLA in healthy donors. Method: immunoSEQ multiplex PCR; TCRdb's copy keeps in-frame clones and lacks some. The table includes approximately 190,000 clones, around 87% detected once. The sample was PBMCs. These receptors originate from a man aged 25-45 years in good health and CMV-seronegative. The CDR3 runs from the conserved cysteine through the conserved F or W. A D gene is named only where the DNA matches it firmly. Only some rows state a clone size, as once, few, many or a class for expanded clones.

size	D	J	V	length	DNA	CDR3
NA	NA	TRBJ2-6	TRBV19	12	TGTGCCAGTAGCACAGGGGCCAACGTCCTGACTTTC	CASSTGANVLTF
once	NA	TRBJ2-5	TRBV20-1	10	TGCAGTGCTAGCCTGGAGACCCAGTACTTC	CSASLETQYF
NA	TRBD1	TRBJ1-2	TRBV7-9	15	TGTGCCAGCAGCTTATCCGGGACAGGGATCTATGGCTACACCTTC	CASSLSGTGIYGYTF
NA	NA	TRBJ2-7	TRBV7-2	12	TGTGCCAGCAGCCCGAGGGTTTCCGAGCAGTACTTC	CASSPRVSEQYF
NA	NA	TRBJ2-7	TRBV2	14	TGTGCCAGCAGTGTGGGGGGTGGGGGGAGCGAGCAGTACTTC	CASSVGGGGSEQYF
NA	TRBD1	TRBJ1-2	TRBV7-2	13	TGTGCCAGCGAGGCAGGGGGCGGCTATGGCTACACCTTC	CASEAGGGYGYTF
NA	NA	TRBJ2-5	TRBV7-2	13	TGTGCCAGCAGCTTCGACAGTACCGAGACCCAGTACTTC	CASSFDSTETQYF
NA	NA	TRBJ2-1	TRBV14	14	TGTGCCAGCAGTAAGTGGGGGGCCTACAATGAGCAGTTCTTC	CASSKWGAYNEQFF
NA	TRBD2	TRBJ2-1	TRBV11-2	13	TGTGCCAGCAGCTCTGACGGGGGGAATGAGCAGTTCTTC	CASSSDGGNEQFF
few	NA	TRBJ1-1	TRBV29-1	12	TGCAGCGTTGAACAGTGGAACACTGAAGCTTTCTTT	CSVEQWNTEAFF
NA	TRBD2	TRBJ2-1	TRBV19	14	TGTGCCAGTAGAGAGGTAGCGGGAGTTGACGAGCAGTTCTTC	CASREVAGVDEQFF
NA	TRBD2	TRBJ2-3	TRBV27	14	TGTGCCAGCCTGGGACTAGCGGATGCAGATACGCAGTATTTT	CASLGLADADTQYF
NA	TRBD2	TRBJ2-3	TRBV27	16	TGTGCCAGCATCAAGAGACTAGCGGGGAGCACAGATACGCAGTATTTT	CASIKRLAGSTDTQYF
once	NA	TRBJ1-1	TRBV28	15	TGTGCCAGCAGCCCCACCAGGGTGACGAACCCTGAAGCTTTCTTT	CASSPTRVTNPEAFF
NA	TRBD2	TRBJ2-1	TRBV28	15	TGTGCCAGCAGCCACGGTGGACTAGCGGGCTTTGAGCAGTTCTTC	CASSHGGLAGFEQFF
NA	NA	TRBJ1-4	TRBV18	13	TGTGCCAGCTCACGACAGGCGGTGGAAAAACTGTTTTTT	CASSRQAVEKLFF
NA	TRBD2	TRBJ2-5	TRBV10-3	15	TGTGCCATCAGTGGAGGGCGGGAGGGCCAAGAGACCCAGTACTTC	CAISGGREGQETQYF
NA	NA	TRBJ2-7	TRBV7-8	15	TGTGCCAGCAGTCTAGAGGAGGTCGGAACCTACGAGCAGTACTTC	CASSLEEVGTYEQYF
few	NA	TRBJ1-1	TRBV19	12	TGTGCCAGTAGGACAGGGAACACTGAAGCTTTCTTT	CASRTGNTEAFF
NA	NA	TRBJ2-1	TRBV2	13	TGTGCCAGCAGGGCCGGCCAGGGCGATGAGCAGTTCTTC	CASRAGQGDEQFF
NA	TRBD2	TRBJ2-3	TRBV19	16	TGTGCCAGTAGTCCAAGCGGGGGTACCTTCACAGATACGCAGTATTTT	CASSPSGGTFTDTQYF
NA	TRBD2	TRBJ2-5	TRBV5-4	16	TGTGCCAGCAGCCCGGGACTAGCGGGAGGGGTAGAGACCCAGTACTTC	CASSPGLAGGVETQYF
NA	NA	TRBJ1-2	TRBV27	15	TGTGCCAGCAGTTTAACGGGGGTAATTAGCTATGGCTACACCTTC	CASSLTGVISYGYTF
few	TRBD2	TRBJ2-1	TRBV4-1	16	TGCGCCAGCAGCCAAGGAAGAGGGCGGGGGAGCAATGAGCAGTTCTTC	CASSQGRGRGSNEQFF
once	NA	TRBJ2-7	TRBV20-1	11	TGCAAAATCGACACCTCCTACGAGCAGTACTTC	CKIDTSYEQYF
NA	NA	TRBJ1-1	TRBV30	12	TGTGCCTGGGGCAGGCGGGGAACTGAAGCTTTCTTT	CAWGRRGTEAFF
NA	NA	TRBJ1-1	TRBV4-1	14	TGCGCCAGCAGCCAAGATAGGGGGGGCCCTGAAGCTTTCTTT	CASSQDRGGPEAFF
NA	NA	TRBJ1-1	TRBV7-8	13	TGTGCCAGCAGCTTACGGTGGTACGCTGAAGCTTTCTTT	CASSLRWYAEAFF
NA	NA	TRBJ1-4	TRBV11-2	15	TGTGCCAGCTGCCCGTCCAGGGGCTTTAATGAAAAACTGTTTTTT	CASCPSRGFNEKLFF
NA	NA	TRBJ2-3	TRBV6-5	14	TGTGCCAGCAGTTACGAACTAGCTGGTGATACGCAGTATTTT	CASSYELAGDTQYF
NA	NA	TRBJ2-7	TRBV2	14	TGTGCCAGCACGCCCAGGGCTAACTCCTACGAGCAGTACTTC	CASTPRANSYEQYF
NA	TRBD1	TRBJ1-2	TRBV28	16	TGTGCCAGCAGTTTGTCCCTGCACGGACAGGGACATGGCTACACCTTC	CASSLSLHGQGHGYTF
NA	NA	TRBJ2-1	TRBV7-2	14	TGTGCCAGCAGCTTAGACGCTACCGCATATGAGCAGTTCTTC	CASSLDATAYEQFF
NA	TRBD1	TRBJ2-1	TRBV7-9	16	TGTGCCAGCAGTCCAAACAGGGGGCGCGTCCTCAATGAGCAGTTCTTC	CASSPNRGRVLNEQFF
NA	NA	TRBJ2-7	TRBV18	13	TGTGCCAGCTCACCTGGGACTGGCTACGAGCAGTACTTC	CASSPGTGYEQYF
NA	TRBD2	TRBJ2-1	TRBV9	16	TGTGCCAGCAGCGTAGCTAAGCGGGAGAGGGGCAATGAGCAGTTCTTC	CASSVAKRERGNEQFF
NA	NA	TRBJ1-5	TRBV18	15	TGTGCCAGCTCCCTACCAGGGGTTAGCAATCAGCCCCAGCATTTT	CASSLPGVSNQPQHF